Below, 18 T cell receptor beta chains from the same sample are listed, as sequenced in a study of CXCR3-negative and CXCR3-positive naive CD8 T cells. Study observations and caveats: Hydrophobicity was higher for TRB CDR3s found in CXCR3-positive naive cells than in CXCR3-negative naive cells.

No cognate antigen is known for these TCRs. 5' RACE that incorporated UMI labels was used to prepare the TRB cDNA libraries. For each CDR3 protein, TCRdb gives one entry from its re-call of the 5' RACE reads, without DNA. The sample data list about 5,300 distinct CDR3 sequences. The sequenced sample consisted of naive CXCR3+ CD8+ T cells from blood. Subset specified: CD45RO-CCR7+CD27+CD95- naive CD8+ T cells expressing CXCR3 (TNR3+). All receptors come from a human donor in good health. Some clones in this sample may be carry-over from other donors' samples.

The CDR3 is CASLRENTEAFF. The gene calls are TRBV19 and TRBJ1-1; TCRdb's D call of TRBD1 is untestable without DNA. The germline gives CDR1 LNHDA, CDR2 SQIVND (reference sequence). The CDR3 covers 12 residues.

This clonotype is classed as large by frequency. The V gene is TRBV27, the J gene TRBJ1-2; TCRdb calls TRBD1, which cannot be checked without DNA. CDR3 length equals 13 residues. In germline, CDR1 is MNHEY, CDR2 SMNVEV (reference sequence). The CDR3 sequence is CASSPQGYYGYTF.

The chain has TRBV19 and TRBJ1-2; TCRdb selects TRBD1, and the lack of DNA leaves this call unchecked. The germline V gene has CDR1 LNHDA and CDR2 SQIVND (reference sequence). The CDR3 is 14 residues long. This CDR3 is CASSPFDSNYGYTF.

Considering frequency, this clonotype is medium-sized. The CDR3 reads CASSFGLTNTDTQYF. V and J are TRBV7-3 and TRBJ2-3; TCRdb's D gene call, TRBD2, goes unchecked for lack of DNA. This CDR3 has 15 residues. Germline V CDR1 and CDR2: SGHTA, FQGTGA.

Judged by frequency, this clonotype is medium-sized. The chain recombines TRBV20-1 with TRBJ2-2; no DNA is available, so the TRBD1 call from TCRdb remains unchecked. The CDR3 length is 11 residues. Germline CDR1 and CDR2: DFQATT and SNEGSKA (reference sequence). The chain's CDR3 is CSAPYREELFF.

Its frequency marks this clonotype as medium-sized. The rearrangement links TRBV27 to TRBJ2-5; there is no DNA to check the TCRdb D call of TRBD2. The length of the CDR3 is 15 residues. Germline CDR1 reads MNHEY; CDR2 reads SMNVEV (reference sequence). This CDR3 reads CASSASGGHQETQYF.

This clonotype is medium-sized (0.01 to 0.1%) by frequency. J is TRBJ2-1 and V is TRBV3-1. The germline V gene has CDR1 LGHDT and CDR2 YNNKEL (reference sequence). The CDR3 runs 17 residues. The CDR3: CASSQDLADNSYNEQFF.

V gene TRBV2 combines with J gene TRBJ2-7; TCRdb proposes TRBD1, but this gene call is untestable without DNA. The CDR3 consists of 15 residues. Per germline, CDR1 SNHLY and CDR2 FYNNEI. The CDR3 sequence is CASSPSRTGNYEQYF.

Considering frequency, this clonotype is medium-sized. The V gene is TRBV9, the J gene TRBJ2-3; TCRdb lists TRBD2, though no DNA is available to test this call. Germline V gene data show CDR1 as SGDLS and CDR2 as YYNGEE. This CDR3 spans 16 amino acids. The CDR3 is CASSVGSGSATDTQYF.

Judged by frequency, this clonotype is medium-sized. The rearrangement joins TRBV6-2 or TRBV6-3 to TRBJ2-7; TCRdb's D call of TRBD2 is untestable without DNA. The germline V gene encodes CDR1 MNHEY and CDR2 SVGEGT. The CDR3 has 15 residues. CDR3 in amino acids: CASMGGQEFSYEQYF.

This clonotype ranks as medium-sized in terms of frequency. This chain links TRBV14 with TRBJ2-1. There are 15 residues in the CDR3. The germline V gene encodes CDR1 SGHDN and CDR2 FVKESK. The CDR3 is CASSPSSSSYNEQFF.

V usage is TRBV3-1 and J usage is TRBJ1-4. The CDR3 is made up of 16 amino acids. CDR1 LGHDT and CDR2 YNNKEL come from the germline V gene (reference sequence). CDR3 loop: CASGSRDGATNEKLFF.

This clonotype shows up as medium-sized by frequency. The V gene is TRBV3-1, the J gene TRBJ2-1; TCRdb lists TRBD2, though no DNA is available to test this call. This CDR3 comprises 13 residues. CDR1 and CDR2 from the germline V gene are LGHDT and YNNKEL (reference sequence). The CDR3 reads CASSRLAGNEQFF.

Measured by frequency, this clonotype is medium-sized (0.01 to 0.1%). The chain employs TRBV6-5 and TRBJ1-2. From germline, CDR1 is MNHEY and CDR2 SVGAGI. This CDR3 spans 15 amino acids. CDR3 residues: CASSSLARLIYGYTF.

The rearrangement joins TRBV5-1 to TRBJ2-7; the TCRdb call, TRBD1, lacks DNA for checking. The CDR3 runs to 16 residues. In germline, CDR1 is SGHRS, CDR2 YFSETQ. CDR3 in amino acids: CASSLETRTQAYEQYF. Drawing the rest from reference TRBV5-1 and TRBJ2-7, the complete variable domain is KAGVTQTPRYLIKTRGQQVTLSCSPISGHRSVSWYQQTPGQGLQFLFEYFSETQRNKGNFPGRFSGRQFSNSRSEMNVSTLELGDSALYLCASSLETRTQAYEQYFGPGTRLTVT.

The chain joins TRBV2 to TRBJ2-3; TCRdb designates TRBD1, a call that cannot be tested without DNA. CDR1 SNHLY and CDR2 FYNNEI come from the germline V gene. CDR3 length: 15 amino acids. The CDR3 is CASSDGGQGLDTQYF.

This sequence joins TRBV29-1 and TRBJ1-2; TCRdb gives TRBD1 as the D gene, but with no DNA this cannot be confirmed. CDR1 is SQVTM and CDR2 is ANQGSEA in the germline V gene. The CDR3 is 12 amino acids. The chain's CDR3 is CSVEGADYGYTF. The variable domain in full, completed from reference TRBV29-1 and TRBJ1-2, reads SAVISQKPSRDICQRGTSLTIQCQVDSQVTMMFWYRQQPGQSLTLIATANQGSEATYESGFVIDKFPISRPNLTFSTLTVSNMSPEDSSIYLCSVEGADYGYTFGSGTRLTVV.

The chain joins TRBV6-2 or TRBV6-3 to TRBJ1-5; TCRdb's assignment of TRBD1 cannot be checked, as there is no DNA. CDR3 length equals 15 residues. Germline CDR1 MNHEY, CDR2 SVGEGT. The CDR3 loop is CASSYTGGFSQPQHF.